This T cell receptor (beta chain) was identified during a study of blood T cell repertoires in COVID-19. Study context: Acute and convalescent COVID-19 specimens originated in the United States, Italy and Spain. T cells, B-cell-depleted T cells, or PBMCs provided the cDNA or gDNA that served as material.

The table came from immunoSEQ multiplex PCR; TCRdb's copy has only in-frame clones and leaves some out. The profile covers over 45,000 clones, with about 78% appearing a single time and approximately 24% taken by the ten largest. Germline assignment: CDR1 KGHSY and CDR2 FQNENV. The CDR3 has 16 amino acids. The V segment lost 4 bases and the J segment 2 bases; nucleotides outside the gene matches: 9. The TCR sequence derives from a man aged 45-60 years with active or convalescent COVID-19. The chain links TRBV16 to TRBJ1-1; 8 nucleotides agree with TRBD1. Sequencing was carried out using peripheral blood. The CDR3 DNA reads TGTGCCAGCAGCCCGGAGGGCAGGGGGCTTAACACTGAAGCTTTCTTT. Translated, it gives CASSPEGRGLNTEAFF. The complete variable domain, with remaining parts taken from reference TRBV16 and TRBJ1-1, reads GEEVAQTPKHLVRGEGQKAKLYCAPIKGHSYVFWYQQVLKNEFKFLISFQNENVFDETGMPKERFSAKCLPNSPCSLEIQATKLEDSAVYFCASSPEGRGLNTEAFFGQGTRLTVV.